This T cell receptor beta chain stems from a study of blood T cells in healthy people across ages. The study, taken as a whole, reports: Getting older went along with TCR beta diversity per million T cells dropping roughly linearly.

The authors ran a second PCR of 7 to 11 cycles using a sample-barcoded 5' primer and a J-beta primer mix. Each CDR3 protein is one row after TCRdb ran MiXCR on the 5' RACE reads. The sample contains about 580,000 distinct CDR3 sequences, around half of which appear only once. This clonotype has a handful of counts. The antigen is unknown. All donors came from Russia, were Caucasian and healthy, and spanned ages about 6 to 100. From germline, CDR1 is SEHNR and CDR2 FQNEAQ (reference sequence). Trimming took off 1 base at V and 7 bases at J, with 11 bases between the two ends. This CDR3 is 14 amino acids long.

Material for sequencing was blood. The clonotype originates from a man older than 75 in good health. The V gene is TRBV7-9, the J gene TRBJ2-1, with TRBD1 as a possible D gene (6 bases). The CDR3 region is CASSLGLRGNEQFF. The CDR3 DNA reads as TGTGCCAGCAGCTTAGGACTAAGGGGGAATGAGCAGTTCTTC.